Given below is one T cell receptor (beta chain) in context. Its antigen is as yet unknown. This specimen belongs to a study of T cell clones after liver transplantation. Background on the study: Apart from a few HCV-positive recipients, transplants were for non-autoimmune, non-viral reasons.

Produced via immunoSEQ multiplex PCR; TCRdb's table is partial and in-frame only. The table records tens of thousands of clones, roughly 80% of them present only once. Study conclusions and caveats: Migration into the graft, not deletion, may explain lost graft donor-reactive T cells.

The specimen was CD4+ T cells from blood, collected at the 22-month timepoint. The sequence was obtained from a human patient who received a liver transplant. These T cells may partly come from the graft donor.

CDR3 residues: CASSFRFGGVSTDTQYF. Written as DNA, the CDR3 is TGTGCCAGCAGCTTCCGTTTTGGAGGGGTGAGCACAGATACGCAGTATTTT. The V call is TRBV7-9, the J call TRBJ2-3; a weak D match, TRBD2 (6 bases). CDR1 SEHNR and CDR2 FQNEAQ come from the germline V gene (reference sequence). Trimming pared 3 bases from V and 0 bases from J, leaving 16 bases between. This CDR3 is built from 17 residues.